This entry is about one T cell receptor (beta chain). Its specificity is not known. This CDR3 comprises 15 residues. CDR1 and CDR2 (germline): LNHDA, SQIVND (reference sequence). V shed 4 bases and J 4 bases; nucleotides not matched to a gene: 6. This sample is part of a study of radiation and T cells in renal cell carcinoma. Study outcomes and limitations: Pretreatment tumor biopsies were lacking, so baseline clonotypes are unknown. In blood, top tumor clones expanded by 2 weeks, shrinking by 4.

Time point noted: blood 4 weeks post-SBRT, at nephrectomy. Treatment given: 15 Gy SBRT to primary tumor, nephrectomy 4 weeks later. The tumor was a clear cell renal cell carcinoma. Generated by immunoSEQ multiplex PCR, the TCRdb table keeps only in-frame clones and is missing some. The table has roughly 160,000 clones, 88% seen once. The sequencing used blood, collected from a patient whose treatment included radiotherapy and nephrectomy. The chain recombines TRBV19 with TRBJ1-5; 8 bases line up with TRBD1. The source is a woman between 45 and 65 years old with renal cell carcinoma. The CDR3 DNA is TGTGCCAGTAGTACCCTCGGACAGGGAAATCAGCCCCAGCATTTT. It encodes CASSTLGQGNQPQHF.